The rows below give T cell receptor beta chains drawn from one sample of a study of lymphopenia after photon versus proton radiotherapy. The assay was immunoSEQ multiplex PCR, and TCRdb's table has in-frame clones only and misses some. The sample shows about 40,000 clones, about 84% of them seen only once. Sequencing was performed on peripheral blood, taken from a patient treated with photon-based radiotherapy. Receptors were obtained from a man in his fifties with gastric cancer. Each CDR3 is given with its conserved first and last residue. D genes are given only for firm matches. Clone size, where shown, is once, few, many, or a class for clones that have expanded.

.	TRBD2	TRBV7-9	TRBJ2-7	TGTGCCAGCAGCTTAAATGCGGGAGCACGGGAGCAGTACTTC	CASSLNAGAREQYF
few	.	TRBV4-1	TRBJ1-1	TGCGCCAGCAGCCAAGTACAAGTGACTGAAGCTTTCTTT	CASSQVQVTEAFF
once	TRBD2	TRBV5-6	TRBJ2-1	TGTGCCAGCAGCTCGCGAGGGACTAGCGGGAGGAGTGAGCAGTTCTTC	CASSSRGTSGRSEQFF
.	.	TRBV6-1	TRBJ2-5	TGTGCCAGCAGTCAAGGAGTTCAAGAGACCCAGTACTTC	CASSQGVQETQYF
.	TRBD2	TRBV4-1	TRBJ2-7	TGCGCCAGCAGCCCCGGGGAGGGGTACGAGCAGTACTTC	CASSPGEGYEQYF
.	.	TRBV5-6	TRBJ1-2	TGTGCCAGCAGTTCGATCGGGGGCTTCTATGGCTACACCTTC	CASSSIGGFYGYTF
.	TRBD2	TRBV9	TRBJ2-3	TGTGCCAGCAGCGTAAGATCGGGACTAGCTCCAGATACGCAGTATTTT	CASSVRSGLAPDTQYF
.	.	TRBV5-6	TRBJ2-4	TGTGCCAGCAGCCGGACGGTGGAAGCCAAAAACATTCAGTACTTC	CASSRTVEAKNIQYF
.	TRBD1	TRBV5-8	TRBJ1-4	TGTGCCAGCAGCTCTACCGGGACAGGGGAAGAAAAACTGTTTTTT	CASSSTGTGEEKLFF
.	TRBD2	TRBV19	TRBJ2-1	TGTGCCAGTAGTATGGCGGTCTCGGGACTAGCGGGATACAATGAGCAGTTCTTC	CASSMAVSGLAGYNEQFF
once	TRBD1	TRBV15	TRBJ2-5	TGTGCCACCAGCAGAGGGACAGGGGGCGAAGAGACCCAGTACTTC	CATSRGTGGEETQYF
.	.	TRBV30	TRBJ1-1	TGTGCCTGGAGTGTAGCCAGATACCTCGGACAGAGAGACACTGAAGCTTTCTTT	CAWSVARYLGQRDTEAFF
once	.	TRBV5-6	TRBJ1-1	TGTGCCAGCAGTCGGACGGTGAACACTGAAGCTTTCTTT	CASSRTVNTEAFF
.	TRBD1	TRBV30	TRBJ1-4	TGTGCCTGGAGAGGGGGCGAGGAAAAACTGTTTTTT	CAWRGGEEKLFF
.	TRBD1	TRBV7-9	TRBJ2-7	TGTGCCAGCAGCCAACAGGACAGGGGCGAGCAGTACTTC	CASSQQDRGEQYF
.	.	TRBV5-1	TRBJ1-5	TGCGCCAGCAGCTTGGAAGGGAGTCAGCCCCAGCATTTT	CASSLEGSQPQHF
.	.	TRBV27	TRBJ1-2	TGTGCCAGCAGTTTCCGGGACCCCATTAGGAATGGCTACACCTTC	CASSFRDPIRNGYTF
.	TRBD1	TRBV4-1	TRBJ1-4	TGCGCCAGCAGCGAAACAGGGGTTCGCGAAAAACTGTTTTTT	CASSETGVREKLFF
.	.	TRBV6-1	TRBJ1-5	TGTGCCAGCAGTGGGGATGGACTGCCCCGTAGCAATCAGCCCCAGCATTTT	CASSGDGLPRSNQPQHF
once	TRBD2	TRBV5-1	TRBJ2-1	TGCGCCAGCAGCTCCGGACTAGCGGGAAACAATGAGCAGTTCTTC	CASSSGLAGNNEQFF
.	.	TRBV25-1	TRBJ2-5	TGTGCCAGCAGTGACGAGGGGGGTCAGAAGACCCAGTACTTC	CASSDEGGQKTQYF
.	.	TRBV7-3	TRBJ2-5	TGTGCCAGCACCCGTCTGCGGGGCCCCCAAGAGACCCAGTACTTC	CASTRLRGPQETQYF
.	.	TRBV6-1	TRBJ1-4	TGTGCCAGCAGTGAAGATCTGGTCAGCTCTGGGAAAAAGGTGTTTTTT	CASSEDLVSSGKKVFF
.	.	TRBV5-1	TRBJ2-2	TGCGCCAGCAGCCCCCGGACGTTATCGAACACCGGGGAGCTGTTTTTT	CASSPRTLSNTGELFF
.	TRBD1	TRBV5-1	TRBJ2-7	TGCGCCAGCAGCGCCGGGACAGGGGGCTCCTACGAGCAGTACTTC	CASSAGTGGSYEQYF
once	.	TRBV6-1	TRBJ1-1	TGTGCCAGCGACCGCGGCGGCACTGAAGCTTTCTTT	CASDRGGTEAFF
once	.	TRBV14	TRBJ1-2	TGTGCCAGCAGCCGGCGGGGTTCGAACTATGGCTACACCTTC	CASSRRGSNYGYTF
.	TRBD1	TRBV5-1	TRBJ1-1	TGCGCCAGCAGCCGACAGGGGGTCGGTGAAGCTTTCTTT	CASSRQGVGEAFF
.	.	TRBV7-2	TRBJ2-5	TGTGCCAGCAGACAGGGTGGGGGCCAGGGGACCCAGTACTTC	CASRQGGGQGTQYF
.	.	TRBV4-2	TRBJ2-3	TGTGCCAGCAGCCCAGGGGCATTTTCCACAGATACGCAGTATTTT	CASSPGAFSTDTQYF
.	TRBD2	TRBV9	TRBJ2-1	TGTGCCAGCAGCGGGGGACTAGCGGCCTACAATGAGCAGTTCTTC	CASSGGLAAYNEQFF
.	TRBD1	TRBV19	TRBJ1-5	TGTGCCAGTAGTAACGACAGGGGGAATCAGCCCCAGCATTTT	CASSNDRGNQPQHF
.	TRBD1	TRBV19	TRBJ1-2	TGTGCCAGTAGTATCACCCCGACACAGGGGGAAAACACCTTC	CASSITPTQGENTF
.	.	TRBV18	TRBJ2-7	TGTGCCAGCTCACCAAAGGCAGGCAACGAGCAGTACTTC	CASSPKAGNEQYF
.	TRBD1	TRBV27	TRBJ1-6	TGTGCCAGCACCACGAACAGGGGCGTGAATTCACCCCTCCACTTT	CASTTNRGVNSPLHF